This entry concerns a single T cell receptor beta chain. Its cognate antigen is unknown. This entry belongs to a study of Ad26.COV2.S vaccination and SARS-CoV-2 variants. Notes on the study in general: Post-vaccination breadth of spike-specific CD8+ and CD4+ T cell responses was reportedly substantial.

Data came from immunoSEQ multiplex PCR; TCRdb stores just in-frame clones and leaves some out. In the table there are some 480,000 clones, around 88% of which are singletons. The treatment was: around 19 received Ad26.COV2.S at low or high dose, single or two shots; roughly 5 received placebo; per-sample allocation not given. Day 63 after the first injection of vaccine or placebo was the sampling time. Immunization relied on an Ad26 vector, which expressed Wuhan-strain SARS-CoV-2 spike. The source of this sequence is a person aged 18-60 years who received the Ad26.COV2.S COVID-19 vaccine or a placebo. Sequencing was performed on peripheral blood, taken in a trial of Ad26.COV2.S vaccine versus placebo.

CDR3 region: CASSPMTGVSTEAFF. The CDR3 nucleotides are TGTGCCAGCTCACCTATGACAGGGGTTAGCACTGAAGCTTTCTTT. The chain is built from TRBV18 and TRBJ1-1, with 8 bases that match TRBD1. The CDR3 sequence is 15 residues long. CDR1 KGHSH and CDR2 LQKENI come from the germline V gene. Germline trimming cut 3 bases from V and 4 bases from J; bases unmatched to any gene: 7.